The 29 T cell receptor beta chains below all came from one sample that was sequenced in a study of T cell responses to AZD1222 COVID-19 vaccine. Measured with immunoSEQ multiplex PCR; TCRdb has only the in-frame clones, and not every one. The table includes about 180,000 clones, about nine tenths detected once. The sample here was peripheral blood, taken 28 days after the second AZD1222 dose. These receptors were taken from an adult who received the AZD1222 COVID-19 vaccine.

This clone was found once. The chain is built from TRBV12-5 and TRBJ1-4, with D perhaps matching TRBD1 (6 bases). Germline values: CDR1 LGHNT, CDR2 FRNRAP. This CDR3 is built from 20 residues. The ends were cut back, 1 base at V and 0 bases at J, with 21 bases in the middle. CDR3 sequence reads: CASGLAPVGGLGSTNEKLFF. DNA for the CDR3: TGTGCTAGTGGTTTGGCCCCGGTGGGGGGCTTGGGATCAACTAATGAAAAACTGTTTTTT.

The table lists this clone with a few counts. This rearrangement joins TRBV5-4 to TRBJ1-2; D ambiguous. Germline CDR1 reads SGHNT; CDR2 reads YYREEE (reference sequence). This CDR3 is 14 amino acids long. The ends were cut back, 0 bases at V and 8 bases at J, with 14 bases in the middle. CDR3 residues: CASSLAIMGYGYTF. The CDR3 DNA reads as TGTGCCAGCAGCTTGGCCATTATGGGGTACGGCTACACCTTC.

This clone was seen a few times. The chain combines TRBV29-1 with TRBJ1-2, with 8 bases aligning to TRBD1. The CDR3 has 13 amino acids. Germline assignment: CDR1 SQVTM and CDR2 ANQGSEA. V lost 2 bases and J lost 8; bases outside the gene matches: 7. For the CDR3, the DNA is TGCAGCGTTGAACCGAGGACAGGGTTCGGCTACACCTTC. It yields the protein CSVEPRTGFGYTF.

This chain links TRBV3-1 (or the pseudogene TRBV3-2) with TRBJ1-5, with a tentative D call TRBD1 (6 bases). Germline assignment: CDR1 LGHDT and CDR2 YNNKEL (reference sequence). There are 17 residues in the CDR3. Trimming pared 3 bases from V and 0 bases from J, leaving 15 bases between. As DNA, the CDR3 is TGTGCCAGCAGCCATGATTTACAGGGCTATAGCAATCAGCCCCAGCATTTT. It yields the protein CASSHDLQGYSNQPQHF.

The chain uses TRBV6-1 and TRBJ2-2; 9 bases fit TRBD2. The germline CDR1 and CDR2 sequences are MNHNS and SASEGT. The V and J ends lost 3 bases and 1 base, in that order; junction bases with no gene match: 0. The CDR3 is 15 amino acids. In nucleotides, the CDR3 is TGTGCCAGCAGTGAGACTAGCGGGAACACCGGGGAGCTGTTTTTT. Amino acid sequence: CASSETSGNTGELFF.

The gene calls are TRBV4-1 and TRBJ1-5; a weak D match, TRBD1 (6 bases). The germline V gene encodes CDR1 MGHRA and CDR2 YSYEKL. Trimming removed 7 bases at V and 2 bases at J, with 15 bases between. CDR3 length equals 15 residues. The CDR3 spells CASKSGGPGNQPQHF. The CDR3 DNA sequence: TGCGCCAGCAAATCCGGGGGCCCAGGCAATCAGCCCCAGCATTTT.

The chain combines TRBV27 with TRBJ1-5; D gene ambiguous. Germline values: CDR1 MNHEY, CDR2 SMNVEV (reference sequence). The CDR3 is 12 residues long. V was pared by 9 bases and J by 6 bases, with 12 bases between. The CDR3: CASPSPRQPQHF. The CDR3 DNA reads as TGTGCCAGTCCCTCTCCGCGTCAGCCCCAGCATTTT.

The J gene is TRBJ2-1, the V gene TRBV5-1, with 7 positions matching TRBD2. V shed 6 bases, J shed 6 bases, and the junction held 6 bases outside the gene matches. The CDR3 length is 13 residues. CDR1 SGHRS and CDR2 YFSETQ come from the germline V gene. CDR3 loop: CASNVAGTNEQFF. CDR3 nucleotides: TGCGCCAGCAACGTAGCGGGCACCAATGAGCAGTTCTTC.

In this sample, this clone turned up a few times. This sequence joins TRBV9 and TRBJ2-5, with TRBD2 matching 11 bases. The length of the CDR3 is 16 residues. Germline-derived CDR1 and CDR2 are SGDLS and YYNGEE. The V gene end was trimmed by 3 bases and the J gene end by 6 bases; junction bases not matched to a gene: 10. CDR3 sequence: CASSASLAGEGKTQYF. The CDR3 region has the DNA TGTGCCAGCAGCGCCTCACTAGCGGGGGAGGGAAAGACCCAGTACTTC.

This chain links TRBV28 with TRBJ2-1, with TRBD1 identical over 8 bases. The ends lost 6 bases at V and 5 bases at J; junction bases unmatched: 6. Germline-derived CDR1 and CDR2 are MDHEN and SYDVKM. The CDR3 consists of 14 residues. CDR3 amino acids: CASRPGQANNEQFF. CDR3 DNA sequence: TGTGCCAGCAGACCGGGACAGGCGAACAATGAGCAGTTCTTC.

The chain combines TRBV30 with TRBJ2-7; 7 bases match TRBD1. The CDR3 loop spans 11 amino acids. Looked up from germline, CDR1 is GTSNPN and CDR2 is SVGIG (reference sequence). Losses at the gene ends were 5 bases for V and 5 bases for J; bases not matched to a gene: 3. The CDR3 region is CAWGTADEQYF. The CDR3, as DNA: TGTGCCTGGGGGACAGCCGACGAGCAGTACTTC.

The V call is TRBV5-6, the J call TRBJ2-3, with 15 positions matching TRBD2. Germline CDR1 SGHDT, CDR2 YYEEEE. This CDR3 has 18 amino acids. The trim removed 4 bases at V and 2 bases at J, leaving 8 bases unmatched. The DNA of the CDR3 is TGTGCCAGCAGCACCGGACTAGCGGGGGGGCCTAACACAGATACGCAGTATTTT. The encoded protein is CASSTGLAGGPNTDTQYF.

V gene TRBV5-3 combines with J gene TRBJ2-2; D gene uncertain. TRBV5-3 is classed as an ORF, of uncertain function. The V gene lost 2 bases and the J gene lost 0 bases, with 5 bases spanning the gap. The CDR3 is 14 amino acids. Here the CDR3 reads CARSFGPNTGELFF. The CDR3 DNA sequence: TGTGCCAGAAGCTTCGGGCCGAACACCGGGGAGCTGTTTTTT.

The chain carries TRBV11-2 and TRBJ1-2; 7 nucleotides line up with TRBD1. V was clipped by 5 bases and J by 1 base; unmatched bases: 10. CDR1 is SGHAT, CDR2 FQNNGV, per germline. The CDR3 runs 16 residues. CDR3 amino acids: CASSPGTDAGNYGYTF. CDR3 nucleotides: TGTGCCAGCAGCCCGGGGACAGATGCGGGTAACTATGGCTACACCTTC.

This chain links TRBV3-1 (or the pseudogene TRBV3-2) with TRBJ2-2; a possible D gene is TRBD2 (6 bases). The V end was cut by 5 bases, the J end by 5 bases, with 12 bases between. The germline gives CDR1 LGHDT, CDR2 YNNKEL (reference sequence). The CDR3 contains 14 residues. CDR3 in amino acids: CASSLSAGTGELFF. The CDR3 DNA reads as TGTGCCAGCAGCTTGAGTGCGGGGACCGGGGAGCTGTTTTTT.

This rearrangement joins TRBV9 to TRBJ2-3; D unclear. The CDR3 totals 14 residues. Germline V lookup: CDR1 SGDLS, CDR2 YYNGEE. Trimming took off 4 bases at V and 10 bases at J, with 19 bases between the two ends. CDR3: CASSPRPDSLAQYF. The CDR3 DNA sequence: TGTGCCAGCAGCCCTAGACCCGACTCCTTGGCGCAGTATTTT.

The chain combines TRBV6-5 with TRBJ1-1; no clear D. This CDR3 comprises 14 residues. Trimming left V 3 bases short and J 5 bases short, with 13 bases between. Germline V gives CDR1 MNHEY, CDR2 SVGAGI. CDR3 DNA sequence: TGTGCCAGCAGTTATTATGGGATTTGGACTGAAGCTTTCTTT. The encoded protein is CASSYYGIWTEAFF.

This chain uses TRBV5-1 with TRBJ2-5; 7 nucleotides match TRBD1. The CDR3 length is 14 residues. V shed 3 bases, J shed 2 bases, and the junction held 4 bases outside the gene matches. CDR1 and CDR2 (germline): SGHRS, YFSETQ. As DNA, the CDR3 is TGCGCCAGCAGCTACGGGACAGTACAAGAGACCCAGTACTTC. Translated, it gives CASSYGTVQETQYF.

J is TRBJ2-5 and V is TRBV3-1 (or the pseudogene TRBV3-2); TRBD1 matches 8 bases. CDR3 length: 17 amino acids. CDR1 and CDR2 (germline): LGHDT, YNNKEL (reference sequence). V lost 0 bases and J lost 3; bases outside the gene matches: 9. In nucleotides, the CDR3 is TGTGCCAGCAGCCAAGATAAGGCCAGGGGGCGGAAAGAGACCCAGTACTTC. This sequence encodes CASSQDKARGRKETQYF.

The CDR3 DNA sequence: TGTGCCAGCTCACCTCGCGGCAGGGGAGATAGCAATCAGCCCCAGCATTTT. It encodes CASSPRGRGDSNQPQHF. The rearrangement links TRBV18 to TRBJ1-5, with D possibly TRBD1 on 6 matching bases. The V and J ends lost 3 bases and 0 bases respectively, with 15 bases between them. Germline V gene lookup returns CDR1 KGHSH and CDR2 LQKENI. CDR3 length: 17 residues.

The chain uses TRBV4-3 and TRBJ1-1; the D is unclear. Germline CDR1 reads LGHNA; CDR2 reads YSLEER. The ends were cut back, 6 bases at V and 4 bases at J, with 15 bases in the middle. The CDR3 covers 14 residues. CDR3 amino acids: CASSAGQTPTEAFF. Here the CDR3 DNA reads TGCGCCAGCAGTGCTGGGCAGACCCCCACTGAAGCTTTCTTT.

The rearrangement links TRBV7-3 to TRBJ2-3; TRBD2 might be the D (6 bases). This CDR3 is built from 16 residues. CDR1 and CDR2 from the germline V gene are SGHTA and FQGTGA. Trimming stripped 4 bases from V and 0 bases from J, with 14 bases between. In nucleotides, the CDR3 is TGTGCCAGCAGCTCCGTCCCTAGCGCTAGCACAGATACGCAGTATTTT. Protein product: CASSSVPSASTDTQYF.

The genes are TRBV3-1 (or the pseudogene TRBV3-2) and TRBJ2-7, with 7 bases lining up with TRBD1. This CDR3 is 14 amino acids long. Trimming removed 1 base from V and 6 bases from J; junction bases left unmatched: 6. The germline CDR1 and CDR2 sequences are LGHDT and YNNKEL (reference sequence). CDR3 nucleotide sequence: TGTGCCAGCAGCCAAGCCACAGGGGCCCCCGAGCAGTACTTC. It translates to CASSQATGAPEQYF.

This CDR3 is CASSQEGGANVLTF. The CDR3 coding sequence is TGTGCCAGCAGCCAAGAAGGCGGGGCCAACGTCCTGACTTTC. The chain has TRBV3-1 (or the pseudogene TRBV3-2) and TRBJ2-6; D is ambiguous. Between the trimmed V and J ends, which lost 0 bases and 4 bases, there was a span of 4 bases. CDR1 LGHDT and CDR2 YNNKEL come from the germline V gene (reference sequence). This CDR3 is 14 amino acids long.

This chain joins TRBV6-1 and TRBJ1-1, with D unclear. Between the trimmed V and J ends, which lost 2 bases and 4 bases, there was a span of 11 bases. Germline values: CDR1 MNHNS, CDR2 SASEGT. This CDR3 is built from 14 residues. CDR3 protein: CASSERGVGTEAFF. As DNA, the CDR3 is TGTGCCAGCAGTGAACGCGGGGTAGGCACTGAAGCTTTCTTT.

This clone was detected once. The chain has TRBV6-6 and TRBJ1-6, with 9 bases fitting TRBD1. Germline trimming cut 5 bases from V and 1 base from J; bases unmatched to any gene: 15. The CDR3 sequence is 20 residues long. CDR1 MNHNY and CDR2 SVGAGI come from the germline V gene (reference sequence). For the CDR3, the DNA is TGTGCCAGCAGTCTCCCAAGTTTGGGACAGGGTGATTCCTATAATTCACCCCTCCACTTT. It is translated as CASSLPSLGQGDSYNSPLHF.

This clone was recorded once. V and J are TRBV3-1 (or the pseudogene TRBV3-2) and TRBJ2-7; D is unresolved. V was shortened by 3 bases and J by 7 bases, with 7 bases between the two germline ends. This CDR3 spans 11 amino acids. Germline V CDR1 and CDR2: LGHDT, YNNKEL (reference sequence). CDR3 in DNA: TGTGCCAGCAGCCAGACTGTGGAGCAGTACTTC. Its protein product is CASSQTVEQYF.

V gene TRBV11-3 combines with J gene TRBJ2-2; D may match TRBD1 or TRBD2 (5 bases each). Per germline, CDR1 SGHNT and CDR2 YENEEA. The CDR3 contains 17 residues. Between the trimmed V and J ends, which lost 5 bases and 0 bases, there was a span of 16 bases. The CDR3 bases are TGTGCCAGCAGCCCCTTGACCGGGACGGCGAACACCGGGGAGCTGTTTTTT. This translates into CASSPLTGTANTGELFF.

The rearrangement uses TRBV9 and TRBJ1-2; the match to TRBD1 covers 7 bases. V lost 5 bases and J lost 0; bases outside the gene matches: 4. Per germline, CDR1 SGDLS and CDR2 YYNGEE. The CDR3 extends over 14 amino acids. The CDR3 DNA follows: TGTGCCAGCAGGAAGGGGGCTTCTAACTATGGCTACACCTTC. Amino acids: CASRKGASNYGYTF.